The 12 T cell receptor beta chains reported below all come from one sample, sequenced in a study of identical twins. In TCRdb, the 5' RACE reads were re-called with MiXCR into one record per CDR3 protein. The table lists about 810,000 distinct CDR3 sequences, around 12% of them singletons. This sample was also put to use in a study of yellow fever vaccine responses in identical twins.

The sequenced material came from PBMCs. All receptors come from a woman in her late teens or twenties in good health.

This clonotype was counted only a few times. The CDR3 nucleotides are TGTGCCATCAGGGGACTAGACGCCAGAGGAGTCGATACGCAGTATTTT. Amino acids: CAIRGLDARGVDTQYF. The genes are TRBV10-3 and TRBJ2-3; 8 positions match TRBD2. Germline CDR1 reads ENHRY; CDR2 reads SYGVKD. CDR3 length equals 16 residues. J lost 6 bases, V lost 6 bases, and 14 bases had no gene match.

In this sample, this clonotype turned up a few times. The chain recombines TRBV7-2 with TRBJ2-3; 15 nucleotides match TRBD2. This CDR3 is built from 17 residues. Germline trimming cut 4 bases from V and 5 bases from J; bases unmatched to any gene: 7. Germline loops: CDR1 SGHTA, CDR2 FQGNSA. CDR3 in amino acids: CASSSTGLAGGIDTQYF. The CDR3 DNA reads as TGTGCCAGCAGCTCGACGGGACTAGCGGGGGGTATAGATACGCAGTATTTT.

The chain recombines TRBV10-2 with TRBJ2-7; perhaps D is TRBD1 or TRBD2 (7 bases each). CDR1 is WSHSY, CDR2 SAAADI, per germline. The CDR3 is 13 residues long. Trimming cost V 6 bases and J 6 bases, with 15 bases left between them. CDR3 protein: CASRAGGAGEQYV. The CDR3 DNA reads as TGCGCCAGCAGGGCAGGGGGGGCCGGCGAGCAGTACGTC.

The gene calls are TRBV15 and TRBJ2-3, with 12 positions matching TRBD2. V was pared by 3 bases and J by 2 bases, with 3 bases of the junction left unmatched. This CDR3 has 16 residues. The germline CDR1 and CDR2 sequences are LNHNV and YYDKDF (reference sequence). CDR3 residues: CATSSRLAGVTDTQYF. CDR3 sequence (DNA): TGTGCCACCAGCAGTAGACTAGCGGGAGTCACAGATACGCAGTATTTT.

This rearrangement joins TRBV19 to TRBJ2-5; the D gene is possibly TRBD2 (6 bases). This CDR3 has 15 residues. Trimming cost V 3 bases and J 1 base, with 12 bases left between them. Germline assignment: CDR1 LNHDA and CDR2 SQIVND (reference sequence). CDR3 sequence (DNA): TGTGCCAGTAGTATGGCGGCGGGGCGCCAAGAGACCCAGTACTTC. It encodes CASSMAAGRQETQYF.

A remark on this clonotype: An end of the junction differs from the germline gene, which may be a read error. This CDR3 is CASSLDLLAGEAQYF. In DNA form, the CDR3 reads TGTGCCAGCAGCTTAGATCTACTAGCGGGAGAGGCCCAGTACTTC. The chain couples TRBV11-2 to TRBJ2-5, with 11 bases lining up with TRBD2. This CDR3 spans 15 amino acids. Germline V gene lookup returns CDR1 SGHAT and CDR2 FQNNGV.

In its sample, this clonotype was seen a few times. CDR3 nucleotide sequence: TGCGCCAGCAGCCATGGGGCACCCCCACAGGATACGCAGTATTTT. Protein: CASSHGAPPQDTQYF. The chain recombines TRBV4-1 with TRBJ2-3; the D gene is possibly TRBD1 (5 bases). CDR1 is MGHRA and CDR2 is YSYEKL in the germline V gene. The V end lost 3 bases, the J end lost 6 bases, and 16 bases lay between the germline ends. CDR3 size: 15 residues.

V usage is TRBV10-3 and J usage is TRBJ1-1; tentative D call: TRBD1 (5 bases). Between the trimmed V and J ends, which lost 1 base and 5 bases, there was a span of 14 bases. The CDR3 runs to 15 residues. The germline CDR1 and CDR2 sequences are ENHRY and SYGVKD. The CDR3 DNA reads as TGTGCCATCAGTGAGTACGGACAACTTGGGACTGAAGCTTTCTTT. Its protein product is CAISEYGQLGTEAFF.

The chain combines TRBV28 with TRBJ1-2, with D maybe TRBD1 (6 bases). CDR1 and CDR2 (germline): MDHEN, SYDVKM. The CDR3 has 13 residues. V was shortened by 3 bases and J by 4 bases, with 9 bases between the two germline ends. This CDR3 reads CASSLRTVYGYTF. In DNA, the CDR3 is TGTGCCAGCAGTTTGAGGACAGTCTATGGCTACACCTTC.

This clonotype was picked up many times. The gene calls are TRBV28 and TRBJ2-5; maybe TRBD2 (6 bases). From germline, CDR1 is MDHEN and CDR2 SYDVKM. The CDR3 covers 11 residues. Between the trimmed V and J ends, which lost 6 bases and 4 bases, there was a span of 6 bases. The CDR3 spells CASRGGETQYF. DNA of the CDR3: TGTGCCAGCAGGGGGGGAGAGACCCAGTACTTC.

This rearrangement joins TRBV4-1 to TRBJ2-5; TRBD1 might be the D (6 bases). V lost 2 bases and J lost 7, with 14 bases in between. The CDR3 runs 14 residues. Per germline, CDR1 MGHRA and CDR2 YSYEKL. The CDR3 sequence is CASSQTTGMATQYF. DNA of the CDR3: TGCGCCAGCAGCCAAACCACAGGGATGGCGACCCAGTACTTC.

This clonotype was counted a few times. The rearrangement links TRBV20-1 to TRBJ2-1; weak D call: TRBD1 (5 bases). Trimming shortened V by 1 base and J by 12 bases, and 19 bases separated the two germline ends. The CDR3 covers 14 residues. The germline gives CDR1 DFQATT, CDR2 SNEGSKA (reference sequence). CDR3 sequence: CSARGGVIVGRQFF. CDR3 DNA sequence: TGCAGTGCTAGAGGGGGCGTTATAGTGGGTAGGCAGTTCTTC.